Here is one TCR beta chain with its context. As yet, its antigen is unknown. Between the trimmed V and J ends, which lost 5 bases and 6 bases, there was a span of 19 bases. The CDR3 covers 16 residues. Germline V gives CDR1 SSHAT, CDR2 FNYEAQ (reference sequence). The source of the sample is a study of T-cell reconstitution after alpha-beta-depleted transplantation in children. Whole-study results and caveats: Reports say that about two months after transplant, the alpha-beta T cells came out of several hundred graft clones that had expanded. From surviving recipient T cells and thymic progenitors came the high day-60 TCRbeta diversity observed in some patients.

The authors prepared the TCRbeta library with unique molecular identifiers. TCRdb ran MiXCR on the PCR reads and lists one entry per CDR3 protein. This sample has just over 950,000 distinct CDR3 sequences, with about 30% found just once. This receptor was identified in a boy younger than two who had a stem cell transplant for SCID, so the T cells may come from the graft donor. This chain connects TRBV7-7 to TRBJ2-2; D is ambiguous. This material consisted of PBMCs, mostly from graft donor cells, taken 360 days after TCRalphabeta/CD19-depleted stem cell transplant. The DNA of the CDR3 is TGTGCCAGCAGCGCCCTTTCCGCCGGGTCCCCCGGGGAGCTGTTTTTT. Residues: CASSALSAGSPGELFF.